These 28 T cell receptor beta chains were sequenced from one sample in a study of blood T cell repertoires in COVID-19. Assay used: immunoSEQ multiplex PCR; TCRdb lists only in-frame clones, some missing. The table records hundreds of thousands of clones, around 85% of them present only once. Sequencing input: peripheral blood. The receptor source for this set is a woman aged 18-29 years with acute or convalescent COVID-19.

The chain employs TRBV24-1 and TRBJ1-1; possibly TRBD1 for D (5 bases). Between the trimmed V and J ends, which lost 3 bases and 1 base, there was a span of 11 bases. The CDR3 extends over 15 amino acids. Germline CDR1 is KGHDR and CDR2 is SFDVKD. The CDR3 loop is CATSDDGQGNTEAFF. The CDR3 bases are TGTGCCACCAGTGATGACGGTCAGGGGAACACTGAAGCTTTCTTT.

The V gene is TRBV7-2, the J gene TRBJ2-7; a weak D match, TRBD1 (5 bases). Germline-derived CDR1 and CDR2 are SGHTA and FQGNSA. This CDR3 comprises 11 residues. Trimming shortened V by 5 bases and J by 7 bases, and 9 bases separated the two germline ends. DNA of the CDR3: TGTGCCAGCAGCCAACAGGCGGAGCAGTACTTC. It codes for CASSQQAEQYF.

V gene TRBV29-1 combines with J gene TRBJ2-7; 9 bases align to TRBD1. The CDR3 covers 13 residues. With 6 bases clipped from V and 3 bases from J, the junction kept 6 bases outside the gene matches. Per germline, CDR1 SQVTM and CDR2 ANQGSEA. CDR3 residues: CSVKTTGGYEQYF. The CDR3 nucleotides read TGCAGCGTCAAGACGACAGGGGGCTACGAGCAGTACTTC.

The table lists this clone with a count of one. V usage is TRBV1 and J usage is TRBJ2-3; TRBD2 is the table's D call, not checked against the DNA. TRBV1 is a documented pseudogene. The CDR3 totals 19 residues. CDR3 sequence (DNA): TGCACCAGCAGCCAAAAAAGAGCGGTTGGGACTAGCGGGAGAGATACGCAGTATTTT. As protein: CTSSQKRAVGTSGRDTQYF.

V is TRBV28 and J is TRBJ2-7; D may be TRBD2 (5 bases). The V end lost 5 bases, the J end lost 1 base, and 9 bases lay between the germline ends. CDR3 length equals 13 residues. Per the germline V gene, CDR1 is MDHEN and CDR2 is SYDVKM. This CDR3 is CASSRGRSYEQYF. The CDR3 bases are TGTGCCAGCAGTAGAGGGCGATCCTACGAGCAGTACTTC.

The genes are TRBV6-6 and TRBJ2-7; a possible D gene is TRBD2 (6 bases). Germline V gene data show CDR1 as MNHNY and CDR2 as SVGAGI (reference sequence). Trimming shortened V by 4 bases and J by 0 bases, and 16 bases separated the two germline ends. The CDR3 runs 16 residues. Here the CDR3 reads CASSFRGGSYSYEQYF. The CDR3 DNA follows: TGTGCCAGCAGTTTTCGAGGAGGGAGCTACTCCTACGAGCAGTACTTC.

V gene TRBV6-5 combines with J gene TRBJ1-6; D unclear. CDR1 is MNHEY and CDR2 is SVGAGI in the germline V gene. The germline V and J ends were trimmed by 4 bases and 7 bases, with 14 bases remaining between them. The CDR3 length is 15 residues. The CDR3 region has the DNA TGTGCCAGCAGTTTACGGGGAACGGAGAATTCACCCCTCCACTTT. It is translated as CASSLRGTENSPLHF.

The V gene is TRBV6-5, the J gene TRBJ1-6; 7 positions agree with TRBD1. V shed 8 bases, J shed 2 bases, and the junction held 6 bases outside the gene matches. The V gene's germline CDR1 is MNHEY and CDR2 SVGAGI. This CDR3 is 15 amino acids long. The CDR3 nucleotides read TGTGCCAGCTCGGAGGGGGCCGCCTATAATTCACCCCTCCACTTT. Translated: CASSEGAAYNSPLHF.

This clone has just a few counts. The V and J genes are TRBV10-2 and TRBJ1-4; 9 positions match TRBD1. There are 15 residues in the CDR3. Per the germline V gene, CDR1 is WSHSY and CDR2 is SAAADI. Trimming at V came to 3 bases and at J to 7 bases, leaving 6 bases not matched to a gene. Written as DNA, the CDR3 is TGCGCCAGCAGTGAAGGAAGGGACAGGGCTGAAAAACTGTTTTTT. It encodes CASSEGRDRAEKLFF.

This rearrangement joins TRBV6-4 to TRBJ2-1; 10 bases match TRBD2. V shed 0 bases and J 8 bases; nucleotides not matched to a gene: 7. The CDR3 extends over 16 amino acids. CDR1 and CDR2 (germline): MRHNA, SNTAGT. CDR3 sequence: CASSDSASGSTYEQFF. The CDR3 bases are TGTGCCAGCAGTGACTCGGCTAGCGGGAGTACGTATGAGCAGTTCTTC.

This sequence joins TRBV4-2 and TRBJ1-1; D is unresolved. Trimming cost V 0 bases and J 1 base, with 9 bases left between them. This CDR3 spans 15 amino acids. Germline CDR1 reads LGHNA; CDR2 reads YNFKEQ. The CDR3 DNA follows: TGTGCCAGCAGCCAAGATAGACACCCGAACACTGAAGCTTTCTTT. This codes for CASSQDRHPNTEAFF.

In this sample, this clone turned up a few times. CDR3 bases: TGTGCCAGCTCCAAAACGGGTAATTCACCCCTCCACTTT. Its translation: CASSKTGNSPLHF. This chain uses TRBV2 with TRBJ1-6, with unresolved D. Germline values: CDR1 SNHLY, CDR2 FYNNEI. The CDR3 has 13 amino acids. V dropped 8 bases and J dropped 6 bases, with 11 bases sitting between them. Full variable domain (missing parts from reference TRBV2 and TRBJ1-6): EPEVTQTPSHQVTQMGQEVILRCVPISNHLYFYWYRQILGQKVEFLVSFYNNEISEKSEIFDDQFSVERPDGSNFTLKIRSTKLEDSAMYFCASSKTGNSPLHFGNGTRLTVT.

Written as DNA, the CDR3 is TGTGCCAGCAGTTACTCGGGGACAGGGGGGTATGAGCAGTTCTTC. Translation gives CASSYSGTGGYEQFF. V and J are TRBV6-5 and TRBJ2-1; 11 nucleotides line up with TRBD1. The V and J ends lost 0 bases and 8 bases, in that order; junction bases with no gene match: 3. The V gene's germline CDR1 is MNHEY and CDR2 SVGAGI. The CDR3 loop spans 15 amino acids.

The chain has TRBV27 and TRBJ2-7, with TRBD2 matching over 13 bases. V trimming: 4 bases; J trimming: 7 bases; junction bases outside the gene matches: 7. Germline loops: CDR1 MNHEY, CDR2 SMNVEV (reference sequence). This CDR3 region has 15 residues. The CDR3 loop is CASSSGLAGVREQYF. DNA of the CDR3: TGTGCCAGCAGTTCCGGACTAGCGGGAGTGCGGGAGCAGTACTTC.

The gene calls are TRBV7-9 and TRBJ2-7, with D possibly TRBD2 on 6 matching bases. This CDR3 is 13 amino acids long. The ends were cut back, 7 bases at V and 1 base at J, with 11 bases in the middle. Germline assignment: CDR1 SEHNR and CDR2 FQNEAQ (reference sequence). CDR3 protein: CASTAGTSYEQYF. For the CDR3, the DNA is TGTGCCAGCACAGCAGGGACTTCCTACGAGCAGTACTTC.

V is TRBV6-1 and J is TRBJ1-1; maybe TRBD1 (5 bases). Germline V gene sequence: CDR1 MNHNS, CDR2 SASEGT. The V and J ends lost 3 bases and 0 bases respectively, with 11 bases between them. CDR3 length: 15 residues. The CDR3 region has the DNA TGTGCCAGCAGTGATGCAGGGATGATGAACACTGAAGCTTTCTTT. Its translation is CASSDAGMMNTEAFF.

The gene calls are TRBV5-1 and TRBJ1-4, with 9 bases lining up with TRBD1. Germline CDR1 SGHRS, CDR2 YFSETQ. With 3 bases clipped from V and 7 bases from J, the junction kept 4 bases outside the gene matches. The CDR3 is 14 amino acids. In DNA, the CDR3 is TGCGCCAGCAGCTGGGGACAGGGAGGTGAAAAACTGTTTTTT. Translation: CASSWGQGGEKLFF.

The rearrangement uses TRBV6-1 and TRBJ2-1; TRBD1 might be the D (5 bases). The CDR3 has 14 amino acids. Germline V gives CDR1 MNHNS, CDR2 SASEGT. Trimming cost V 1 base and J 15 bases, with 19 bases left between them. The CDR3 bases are TGTGCCAGCAGTGAAGGACAGCTCCGGCCTTTGGGGTTCTTC. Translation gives CASSEGQLRPLGFF.

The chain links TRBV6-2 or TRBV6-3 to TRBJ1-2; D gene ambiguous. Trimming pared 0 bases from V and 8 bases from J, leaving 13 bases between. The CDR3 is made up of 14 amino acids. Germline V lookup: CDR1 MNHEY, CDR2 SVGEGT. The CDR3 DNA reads TGTGCCAGCAGTTACTCGAGCTCCGGGAGCGGCTACACCTTC. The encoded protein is CASSYSSSGSGYTF.

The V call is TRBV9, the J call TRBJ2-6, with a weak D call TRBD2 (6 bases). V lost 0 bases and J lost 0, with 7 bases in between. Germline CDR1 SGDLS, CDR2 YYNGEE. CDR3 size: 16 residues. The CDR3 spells CASSVAGSSGANVLTF. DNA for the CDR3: TGTGCCAGCAGCGTAGCCGGGAGCTCTGGGGCCAACGTCCTGACTTTC.

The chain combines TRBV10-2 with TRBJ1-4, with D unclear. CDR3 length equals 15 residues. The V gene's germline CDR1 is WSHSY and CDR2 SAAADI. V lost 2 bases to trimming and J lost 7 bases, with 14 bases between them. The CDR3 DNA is TGCGCCAGCAGTGAGCCGGCCGGGCGGGGTGAAAAACTGTTTTTT. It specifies CASSEPAGRGEKLFF.

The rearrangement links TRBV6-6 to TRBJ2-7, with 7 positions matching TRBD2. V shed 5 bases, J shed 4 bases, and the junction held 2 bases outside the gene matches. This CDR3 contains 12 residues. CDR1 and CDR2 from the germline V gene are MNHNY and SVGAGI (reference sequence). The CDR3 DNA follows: TGTGCCAGCAGTCAGCGGGGATACGAGCAGTACTTC. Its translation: CASSQRGYEQYF.

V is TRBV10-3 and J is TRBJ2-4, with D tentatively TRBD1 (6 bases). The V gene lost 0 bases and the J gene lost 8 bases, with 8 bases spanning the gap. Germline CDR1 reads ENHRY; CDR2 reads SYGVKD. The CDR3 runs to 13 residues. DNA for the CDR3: TGTGCCATCAGTGAGTCGCAGGGGTACATTCAGTACTTC. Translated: CAISESQGYIQYF.

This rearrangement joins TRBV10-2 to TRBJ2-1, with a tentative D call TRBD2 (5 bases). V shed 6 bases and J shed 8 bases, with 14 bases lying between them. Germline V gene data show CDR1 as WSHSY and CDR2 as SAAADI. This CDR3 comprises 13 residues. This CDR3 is CASRETMNHEQFF. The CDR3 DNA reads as TGCGCCAGCAGGGAGACTATGAACCATGAGCAGTTCTTC.

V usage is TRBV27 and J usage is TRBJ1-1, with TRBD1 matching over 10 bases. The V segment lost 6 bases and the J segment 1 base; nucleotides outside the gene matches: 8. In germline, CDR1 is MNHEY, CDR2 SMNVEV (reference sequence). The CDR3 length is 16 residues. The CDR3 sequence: CASRRWDRGQNTEAFF. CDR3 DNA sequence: TGTGCCAGCAGGAGATGGGACAGGGGACAGAACACTGAAGCTTTCTTT.

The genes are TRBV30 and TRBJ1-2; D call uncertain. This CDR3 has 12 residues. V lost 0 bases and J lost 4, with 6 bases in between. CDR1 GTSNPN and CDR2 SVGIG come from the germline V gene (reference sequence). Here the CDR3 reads CAWSVRGYGYTF. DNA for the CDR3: TGTGCCTGGAGTGTACGCGGCTATGGCTACACCTTC.

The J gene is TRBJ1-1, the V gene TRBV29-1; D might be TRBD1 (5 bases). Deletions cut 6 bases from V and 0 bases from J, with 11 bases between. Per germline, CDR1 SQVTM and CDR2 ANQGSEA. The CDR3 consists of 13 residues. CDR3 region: CSVQGPMNTEAFF. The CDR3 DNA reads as TGCAGCGTGCAGGGCCCCATGAACACTGAAGCTTTCTTT.

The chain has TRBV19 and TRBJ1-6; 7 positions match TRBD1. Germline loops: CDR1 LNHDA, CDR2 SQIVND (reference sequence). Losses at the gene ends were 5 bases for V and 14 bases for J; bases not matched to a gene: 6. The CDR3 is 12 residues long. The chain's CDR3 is CASSSYDRALHF. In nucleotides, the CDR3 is TGTGCCAGTAGTTCCTACGACAGGGCCCTCCACTTT.